This T cell receptor beta chain emerged from a study of CD8+ T cells in alopecia areata. Overall study findings and caveats: The study found higher clonality in lesional than normal scalp, especially in alopecia totalis/universalis.

Treatment: oral pan-JAK inhibitor, 5-10 mg twice daily. Investigators sorted PBMCs to obtain both CD4+ and CD8+ T cells. The CDR3 is 15 amino acids. Germline values: CDR1 ENHRY, CDR2 SYGVKD. V was cut by 0 bases and J by 4 bases, with 12 bases left in between. Comment on this clone: Its specificity is unknown.

Extracted from the samples, RNA was reverse transcribed into cDNA to serve as the sequencing template. Produced via immunoSEQ multiplex PCR; TCRdb's table is partial and in-frame only. The sample contains 95,000 to 120,000 clones, approximately 55% of which appear only once. The chain employs TRBV10-3 and TRBJ2-5; D not certain. Sequences were derived from CD4+ T cells sorted from blood, sampled at week 24, from a patient treated with tofacitinib. This sequence originates from a human donor with alopecia areata. The DNA of the CDR3 is TGTGCCATCAGTGAGTCTAACCGACCCGGAGAGACCCAGTACTTC. It yields the protein CAISESNRPGETQYF.